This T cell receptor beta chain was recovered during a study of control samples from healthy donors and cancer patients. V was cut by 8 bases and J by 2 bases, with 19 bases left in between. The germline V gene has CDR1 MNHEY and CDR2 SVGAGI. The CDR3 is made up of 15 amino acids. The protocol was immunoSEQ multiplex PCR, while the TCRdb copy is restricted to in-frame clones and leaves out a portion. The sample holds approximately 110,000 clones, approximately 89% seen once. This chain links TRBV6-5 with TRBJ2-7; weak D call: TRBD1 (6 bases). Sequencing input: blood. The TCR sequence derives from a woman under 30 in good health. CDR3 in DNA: TGTGCCAGCGGGGGCCGGAGTTCGGGGACCTACGAGCAGTACTTC. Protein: CASGGRSSGTYEQYF.